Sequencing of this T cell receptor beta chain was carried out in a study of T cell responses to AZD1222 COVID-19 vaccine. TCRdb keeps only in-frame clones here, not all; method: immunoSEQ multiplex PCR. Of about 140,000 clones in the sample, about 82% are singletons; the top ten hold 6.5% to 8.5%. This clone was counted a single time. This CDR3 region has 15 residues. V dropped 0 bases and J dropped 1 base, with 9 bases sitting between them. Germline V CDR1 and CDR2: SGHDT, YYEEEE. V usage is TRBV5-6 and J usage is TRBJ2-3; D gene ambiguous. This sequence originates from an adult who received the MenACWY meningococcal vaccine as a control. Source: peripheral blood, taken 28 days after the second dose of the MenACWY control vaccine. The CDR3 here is CASSLGGLGTDTQYF. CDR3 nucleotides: TGTGCCAGCAGCTTGGGGGGTCTCGGCACAGATACGCAGTATTTT. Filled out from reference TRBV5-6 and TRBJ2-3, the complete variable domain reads DAGVTQSPTHLIKTRGQQVTLRCSPKSGHDTVSWYQQALGQGPQFIFQYYEEEERQRGNFPDRFSGHQFPNYSSELNVNALLLGDSALYLCASSLGGLGTDTQYFGPGTRLTVL.